The 7 T cell receptor beta chains in this list originate from one sample, sequenced in a study of cytomegalovirus exposure and HLA in healthy donors. The study ran its PCR with 60 Vbeta and 13 Jbeta primers. TCRdb's table, derived via immunoSEQ multiplex PCR, lists solely in-frame clones and lacks some. Here the sample spans 75,000 to 100,000 clones, 60% to 80% being singletons. Input material: PBMCs. Receptors were obtained from a woman aged 55-69 years in good health and CMV-seropositive.

The chain is built from TRBV6-1 and TRBJ2-7, with D unclear. V was pared by 5 bases and J by 5 bases, with 7 bases between. Looked up from germline, CDR1 is MNHNS and CDR2 is SASEGT. This CDR3 is built from 11 residues. The CDR3 sequence is CASSSFNEQYF. CDR3 bases: TGTGCCAGCAGTTCATTCAACGAGCAGTACTTC.

This sequence joins TRBV4-1 and TRBJ2-3, with 7 positions matching TRBD1. This CDR3 contains 16 residues. Germline CDR1 reads MGHRA; CDR2 reads YSYEKL. V lost 0 bases to trimming and J lost 6 bases; unmatched junction nucleotides: 9. The CDR3 reads CASSQDPRGLGDTQYF. As DNA, the CDR3 is TGCGCCAGCAGCCAAGATCCGAGGGGGCTCGGGGATACGCAGTATTTT.

The V and J genes are TRBV30 and TRBJ2-5, with 16 bases fitting TRBD2. Germline V gives CDR1 GTSNPN, CDR2 SVGIG (reference sequence). With 2 bases clipped from V and 5 bases from J, the junction kept 20 bases outside the gene matches. CDR3 length: 21 amino acids. Written as DNA, the CDR3 is TGTGCCTGGAGTCTCCTGAGGAGCGAGGGACTAGCGGGAGGGCAGGGGGAGACCCAGTACTTC. It codes for CAWSLLRSEGLAGGQGETQYF.

This clone was detected a few times. The chain uses TRBV7-9 and TRBJ1-1; D is unresolved. The CDR3 length is 13 residues. V shed 0 bases and J shed 8 bases, with 10 bases lying between them. The germline V gene has CDR1 SEHNR and CDR2 FQNEAQ (reference sequence). The CDR3 DNA sequence: TGTGCCAGCAGCTTAGCTTTACACCCGGAAGCTTTCTTT. It is translated as CASSLALHPEAFF.

The CDR3 coding sequence is TGCAGCGTTGAAGATCCCGGACAGAAGTATTTT. This codes for CSVEDPGQKYF. This sequence joins TRBV29-1 and TRBJ1-3; TRBD1 is a possible D gene (6 bases). This CDR3 contains 11 residues. Looked up from germline, CDR1 is SQVTM and CDR2 is ANQGSEA. The V end lost 0 bases, the J end lost 16 bases, and 13 bases lay between the germline ends.

The chain couples TRBV6-6 to TRBJ1-2, with D maybe TRBD1 (6 bases). V was shortened by 0 bases and J by 8 bases, with 16 bases between the two germline ends. The CDR3 loop spans 15 amino acids. From germline, CDR1 is MNHNY and CDR2 SVGAGI (reference sequence). CDR3 sequence: CASSYSIWTEGGYTF. The DNA for the CDR3 is TGTGCCAGCAGTTACTCGATTTGGACAGAGGGCGGCTACACCTTC.

This sequence joins TRBV28 and TRBJ2-5; D possibly corresponds to TRBD2 (6 bases). CDR1 and CDR2 from the germline V gene are MDHEN and SYDVKM. V lost 3 bases and J lost 5, with 19 bases in between. The CDR3 runs 16 residues. CDR3 sequence: CASSFLMEEGQETQYF. CDR3 sequence (DNA): TGTGCCAGCAGTTTTTTAATGGAGGAGGGCCAGGAGACCCAGTACTTC.